A single sample gave rise to the 5 T cell receptor beta chains below, sequenced in a study of T cell changes during pregnancy in multiple sclerosis (dated by TCRdb to between 2018 and 2021). The library came from the immunoSEQ multiplex PCR assay. The table comes from immuneACCESS by way of TCRdb, which keeps in-frame sequences with V and J called. Part of the clones is missing from these tables; in studies checked, under half for an unresolved V gene and the rest for unknown reasons. This sample lists tens of thousands of clones; 80% to 95% were detected once. The leading ten clones occupy roughly 0.94% of the sample. The material was peripheral blood, obtained in the first trimester of pregnancy. All receptors come from a female donor with multiple sclerosis, enrolled in a pregnancy study.

Notes on this clone: The sample contains more than one DNA sequence encoding this CDR3. V is TRBV5-1 and J is TRBJ2-7; no reliable D call. Trimming removed 0 bases from V and 0 bases from J, with 13 bases in between. This CDR3 has 16 amino acids. In germline, CDR1 is SGHRS, CDR2 YFSETQ. CDR3 in DNA: TGCGCCAGCAGCTTGGGATGGTCCGGTCCCTCCTACGAGCAGTACTTC. Translating gives CASSLGWSGPSYEQYF.

This rearrangement joins TRBV7-8 to TRBJ2-1; 9 bases agree with TRBD2. The J segment lost 4 bases and the V segment lost 5 bases, leaving 6 bases of the junction unmatched. The CDR3 is 15 amino acids. Germline V gene data show CDR1 as SGHVS and CDR2 as FQNEAQ. Here the CDR3 reads CASSNGTSSYNEQFF. CDR3 bases: TGTGCCAGCAGCAACGGGACTAGCAGTTACAATGAGCAGTTCTTC.

This chain joins TRBV27 and TRBJ2-1; 13 positions match TRBD2. The V and J ends lost 1 base and 7 bases, in that order; junction bases with no gene match: 7. Germline V gene lookup returns CDR1 MNHEY and CDR2 SMNVEV (reference sequence). This CDR3 is 17 amino acids long. The CDR3 DNA is TGTGCCAGCAGTTTATTTACTAGCGGGAGGGCCCTAAATGAGCAGTTCTTC. Translating it yields CASSLFTSGRALNEQFF.

The gene calls are TRBV9 and TRBJ2-7; D gene ambiguous. The CDR3 has 16 amino acids. Germline CDR1 reads SGDLS; CDR2 reads YYNGEE. Trimming pared 0 bases from V and 7 bases from J, leaving 20 bases between. The CDR3, as DNA: TGTGCCAGCAGCGTAGGCGGCACTTACCCCTCGAATGAGCAGTACTTC. Protein sequence: CASSVGGTYPSNEQYF.

The chain is built from TRBV4-1 and TRBJ2-1; tentative D call: TRBD1 (8 bases). CDR1 and CDR2 (germline): MGHRA, YSYEKL. CDR3 size: 15 residues. V was pared by 4 bases and J by 2 bases, with 12 bases between. This chain's CDR3 is CASSLTGGAYNEQFF. CDR3 nucleotide sequence: TGCGCCAGCAGCCTCACAGGGGGGGCCTACAATGAGCAGTTCTTC.